These T cell receptor beta chains were read from a single sample in a study of blood T cells in healthy people across ages. MiXCR was run by TCRdb on the 5' RACE reads, yielding one entry per CDR3 protein. The profile shows more than 900,000 distinct CDR3 sequences, approximately 25% of them singletons. The same specimen was also included in a second study, on T cells of mothers and their children.

The sample consisted of blood. Source of these receptors: a girl aged 2-10 years in good health. CDR3s include the opening cysteine and the closing phenylalanine or tryptophan. D genes are given only for firm matches. For some rows the clone size is stated as once, few or many, or as a class when expanded; others skip it.

J gene,clone size,D gene,V gene,CDR3 protein,CDR3 DNA
TRBJ2-1,-,-,TRBV28,CASSALAASSYNEQFF,TGTGCCAGCAGTGCCTTAGCGGCGAGCTCCTACAATGAGCAGTTCTTC
TRBJ2-7,-,TRBD1,TRBV5-1,CASSPDRGVYEQYF,TGCGCCAGCAGCCCCGACAGGGGGGTCTACGAGCAGTACTTC
TRBJ1-2,few,-,TRBV29-1,CSVEGTDGYTF,TGCAGCGTTGAGGGAACTGATGGCTACACCTTC
TRBJ2-3,-,TRBD2,TRBV4-1,CASSQVGGWNGDTQYF,TGCGCCAGCAGCCAAGTGGGGGGGTGGAACGGGGATACGCAGTATTTT
TRBJ2-1,-,TRBD2,TRBV24-1,CATSELSGGRDEQFF,TGTGCCACCAGTGAACTGTCGGGCGGGAGGGATGAGCAGTTCTTC
TRBJ2-3,few,-,TRBV20-1,CSARDLLSTDTQYF,TGCAGTGCTAGAGATTTACTTAGCACAGATACGCAGTATTTT
TRBJ2-7,-,-,TRBV11-2,CASSLGAGAFEQYF,TGTGCCAGCAGCTTAGGGGCGGGGGCTTTCGAGCAGTACTTC
TRBJ2-2,-,-,TRBV12-3/TRBV12-4,CASSLVHGELFF,TGTGCCAGCAGTTTAGTCCACGGGGAGCTGTTTTTT
TRBJ1-3,few,-,TRBV7-9,CASSRPTDSGNTIYF,TGTGCCAGCAGTCGCCCGACAGACTCTGGAAACACCATATATTTT
TRBJ2-3,-,TRBD1,TRBV4-1,CASSTGTGGSTDTQYF,TGCGCCAGCAGCACAGGGACAGGGGGGAGCACAGATACGCAGTATTTT
TRBJ1-6,-,-,TRBV28,CASTSRGLDSPLHF,TGTGCCAGCACCAGTAGGGGACTGGATTCACCCCTCCACTTT
TRBJ2-3,few,-,TRBV6-1,CASTEPSTDTQYF,TGTGCCAGCACCGAGCCCAGCACAGATACGCAGTATTTT
TRBJ2-5,-,-,TRBV10-2,CASSEGQPIKGTQYF,TGCGCCAGCAGTGAGGGGCAGCCAATAAAGGGGACCCAGTACTTC
TRBJ2-7,-,TRBD1,TRBV14,CASSQGGQSYEQYF,TGTGCCAGCAGCCAAGGGGGACAGTCCTACGAGCAGTACTTC
TRBJ1-1,-,-,TRBV29-1,CSAGSGREAFF,TGCAGCGCCGGGTCCGGCAGGGAGGCTTTCTTT
TRBJ1-3,few,-,TRBV4-3,CASSQDGAGSNTIYF,TGCGCCAGCAGCCAAGATGGAGCAGGGTCGAACACCATATATTTT
TRBJ1-2,few,-,TRBV3-1,CASSQGGGNGYTF,TGTGCCAGCAGCCAAGGGGGTGGGAATGGCTACACCTTC
TRBJ1-1,few,-,TRBV7-9,CASSLVLRVDTEAFF,TGTGCCAGCAGCTTAGTACTCCGGGTTGACACTGAAGCTTTCTTT
TRBJ1-1,-,-,TRBV4-3,CASSQDGGSGAFF,TGCGCCAGCAGCCAAGATGGAGGGAGTGGAGCTTTCTTT
TRBJ2-7,-,-,TRBV4-1,CASSPHGDPSYEQYF,TGCGCCAGCAGCCCCCACGGGGACCCATCCTACGAGCAGTACTTC
TRBJ2-7,-,-,TRBV27,CASSLSGPINVYEQYF,TGTGCCAGCAGTTTATCGGGACCGATTAACGTCTACGAGCAGTACTTC
TRBJ2-6,-,TRBD1,TRBV7-6,CASTSGQGMMANVLTF,TGTGCCAGCACCTCGGGACAGGGAATGATGGCCAACGTCCTGACTTTC
TRBJ2-1,few,TRBD2,TRBV11-2,CASSLGSGRAFYYNEQFF,TGTGCCAGCAGCTTAGGTAGCGGGAGGGCCTTTTATTACAATGAGCAGTTCTTC
TRBJ2-6,-,-,TRBV6-5,CASSLGGALGANVLTF,TGTGCCAGCAGTTTGGGGGGGGCGCTTGGGGCCAACGTCCTGACTTTC
TRBJ2-5,-,TRBD1,TRBV10-3,CAISGTGDGETQYF,TGTGCCATCAGTGGGACAGGGGATGGAGAGACCCAGTACTTC
TRBJ2-2,few,TRBD2,TRBV20-1,CSARTPGLAGAGELFF,TGCAGTGCTAGGACACCGGGACTAGCGGGAGCCGGGGAGCTGTTTTTT
TRBJ1-1,few,TRBD1,TRBV9,CASSPPGQGYTEAFF,TGTGCCAGCAGCCCTCCGGGACAGGGTTACACTGAAGCTTTCTTT
TRBJ1-2,-,-,TRBV12-3/TRBV12-4,CASNPSQEAYGYTF,TGTGCCAGCAACCCGTCGCAGGAGGCCTATGGCTACACCTTC
TRBJ2-3,-,-,TRBV29-1,CSFNGASGGTDTQYF,TGCAGCTTCAACGGAGCGTCAGGGGGGACAGATACGCAGTATTTT
TRBJ2-1,few,-,TRBV28,CASSRSEQFF,TGTGCCAGCAGTCGGAGTGAGCAGTTCTTC
TRBJ2-2,-,-,TRBV7-2,CASSPRDTRGTGELFF,TGTGCCAGCAGCCCGAGGGATACGAGAGGCACCGGGGAGCTGTTTTTT
TRBJ2-1,-,-,TRBV20-1,CSAMESYNEQFF,TGCAGTGCTATGGAATCCTACAATGAGCAGTTCTTC
TRBJ2-7,-,-,TRBV3-1,CASSHGGSYEQYF,TGTGCCAGCAGCCACGGGGGATCCTACGAGCAGTACTTC
TRBJ2-1,few,-,TRBV7-2,CASSLEEFNEQFF,TGTGCCAGCAGTTTGGAGGAGTTCAATGAGCAGTTCTTC
TRBJ2-7,-,TRBD2,TRBV28,CASSSTAGSYEQYF,TGTGCCAGCAGTTCTACAGCGGGAAGCTACGAGCAGTACTTC
TRBJ1-3,-,-,TRBV4-2,CASSQSPPSSGNTIYF,TGTGCCAGCAGCCAGAGTCCGCCCAGCTCTGGAAACACCATATATTTT
TRBJ1-2,few,-,TRBV29-1,CSVGPAGGFNYGYTF,TGCAGCGTTGGCCCCGCGGGGGGGTTTAACTATGGCTACACCTTC
TRBJ2-7,few,-,TRBV3-1,CASSQALSLSYEQYF,TGTGCCAGCAGCCAAGCCTTAAGTCTTTCCTACGAGCAGTACTTC
TRBJ2-1,many,-,TRBV20-1,CSAEGGLLNEQFF,TGCAGTGCTGAGGGGGGGCTCCTTAATGAGCAGTTCTTC
TRBJ1-1,-,-,TRBV29-1,CSAGGRGGTEAFF,TGCAGCGCCGGAGGGAGGGGAGGAACTGAAGCTTTCTTT
TRBJ1-1,-,-,TRBV29-1,CSTYGWAEAFF,TGCAGCACCTATGGGTGGGCTGAAGCTTTCTTT
TRBJ1-1,few,TRBD1,TRBV7-2,CASSHRGPNTEAFF,TGTGCCAGCAGCCATAGGGGGCCTAACACTGAAGCTTTCTTT
TRBJ2-5,-,-,TRBV12-5,CASGLEKETQYF,TGTGCTAGTGGTTTGGAGAAAGAGACCCAGTACTTC
TRBJ1-1,few,-,TRBV7-3,CASSPEVRGRREAFF,TGTGCCAGCAGCCCCGAGGTCCGGGGAAGGCGTGAAGCTTTCTTT
TRBJ1-2,-,-,TRBV6-5,CASSLGYPIYGYTF,TGTGCCAGCAGTTTGGGTTATCCCATCTATGGCTACACCTTC
TRBJ2-1,few,-,TRBV21-1,CATPRGDNEQFF,TGTGCCACCCCGAGAGGGGACAATGAGCAGTTCTTC
TRBJ2-5,once,TRBD1,TRBV7-2,CACSLTGTGDQETQYF,TGTGCCTGCAGCCTGACCGGGACAGGGGACCAAGAGACCCAGTACTTC
TRBJ2-3,-,-,TRBV5-6,CASSLTTTGAGTDTQYF,TGTGCCAGCAGCCTAACGACGACGGGGGCGGGCACAGATACGCAGTATTTT
TRBJ1-4,few,TRBD1,TRBV29-1,CSAQAARQGPNEKLFF,TGCAGCGCGCAAGCGGCCAGACAGGGGCCTAATGAAAAACTGTTTTTT
TRBJ2-1,-,-,TRBV20-1,CSAISSGPPYNEQFF,TGCAGTGCTATCTCCTCGGGACCTCCCTACAATGAGCAGTTCTTC
TRBJ2-5,-,-,TRBV28,CASTVGGAGQETQYF,TGTGCAAGTACGGTTGGCGGGGCGGGCCAAGAGACCCAGTACTTC
TRBJ2-1,few,TRBD2,TRBV7-2,CASSLATSGRGNEQFF,TGTGCCAGCAGCTTGGCGACTAGCGGGAGGGGGAATGAGCAGTTCTTC
TRBJ2-6,-,TRBD1,TRBV3-1,CASGDRGTYGANVLTF,TGTGCCAGCGGGGACAGGGGGACATATGGGGCCAACGTCCTGACTTTC